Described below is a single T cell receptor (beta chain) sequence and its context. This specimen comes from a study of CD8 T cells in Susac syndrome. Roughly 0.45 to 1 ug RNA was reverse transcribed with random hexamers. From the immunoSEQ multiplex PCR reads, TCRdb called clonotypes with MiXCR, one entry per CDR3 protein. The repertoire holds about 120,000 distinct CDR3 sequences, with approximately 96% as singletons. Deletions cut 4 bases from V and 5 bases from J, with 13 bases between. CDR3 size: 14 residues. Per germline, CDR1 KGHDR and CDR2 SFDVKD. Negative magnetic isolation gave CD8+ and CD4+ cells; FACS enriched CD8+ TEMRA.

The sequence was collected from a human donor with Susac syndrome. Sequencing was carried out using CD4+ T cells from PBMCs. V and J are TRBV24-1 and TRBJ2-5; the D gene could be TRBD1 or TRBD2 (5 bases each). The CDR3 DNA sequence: TGTGCCACCAGTGACCCGACGTGGGGGGAGACCCAGTACTTC. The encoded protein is CATSDPTWGETQYF.